The 29 T cell receptor beta chains presented below share a single source sample, sequenced in a study of blood T cell repertoires in COVID-19. The data were produced by immunoSEQ multiplex PCR, yet TCRdb's version contains in-frame clones alone and is incomplete. The repertoire has some 98,000 clones, roughly 84% of them found once; the top ten carry 25%. Input material: peripheral blood. The receptors shown here come from a man in his fifties or sixties with acute or convalescent COVID-19.

J is TRBJ1-2 and V is TRBV2; D may be TRBD1 (5 bases). Trimming took off 5 bases at V and 8 bases at J, with 21 bases between the two ends. CDR1 SNHLY and CDR2 FYNNEI come from the germline V gene. CDR3 length: 15 amino acids. CDR3 in DNA: TGTGCCAGCAGTCCGCAGCAGGGTGACGTTTCAGGCTACACCTTC. Its protein product is CASSPQQGDVSGYTF. Supplemented by reference TRBV2 and TRBJ1-2, the full variable domain reads EPEVTQTPSHQVTQMGQEVILRCVPISNHLYFYWYRQILGQKVEFLVSFYNNEISEKSEIFDDQFSVERPDGSNFTLKIRSTKLEDSAMYFCASSPQQGDVSGYTFGSGTRLTVV.

V usage is TRBV6-5 and J usage is TRBJ1-2; TRBD1 agrees at 8 bases. Germline lookup yields CDR1 MNHEY and CDR2 SVGAGI. V trimming: 6 bases; J trimming: 6 bases; junction bases outside the gene matches: 6. This CDR3 comprises 13 residues. In nucleotides, the CDR3 is TGTGCCAGCAGCTCGGACAGGGCCCATGGCTACACCTTC. Its protein product is CASSSDRAHGYTF.

The chain couples TRBV30 to TRBJ2-7; perhaps TRBD2 as D (6 bases). Trimming took off 0 bases at V and 3 bases at J, with 12 bases between the two ends. The CDR3 has 14 amino acids. Germline loops: CDR1 GTSNPN, CDR2 SVGIG (reference sequence). This CDR3 reads CAWSVHLANYEQYF. The DNA for the CDR3 is TGTGCCTGGAGTGTACATCTAGCGAACTACGAGCAGTACTTC.

The chain joins TRBV7-2 to TRBJ2-1; D uncertain. Deletions cut 3 bases from V and 0 bases from J, with 3 bases between. CDR1 is SGHTA and CDR2 is FQGNSA in the germline V gene. CDR3 length: 13 amino acids. The CDR3 nucleotides read TGTGCCAGCAGCTTTCTCTCCTACAATGAGCAGTTCTTC. Translated: CASSFLSYNEQFF.

This clone was detected a few times. J is TRBJ2-3 and V is TRBV6-5; tentative D call: TRBD1 (7 bases). The CDR3 is 16 residues long. V gave up 0 bases and J gave up 0 bases, with 10 bases separating them. The germline gives CDR1 MNHEY, CDR2 SVGAGI. This CDR3 reads CASSYSRGASTDTQYF. CDR3 in DNA: TGTGCCAGCAGTTACTCCAGGGGGGCTAGCACAGATACGCAGTATTTT.

This clone was counted a single time. The gene calls are TRBV23-1 and TRBJ2-2; a possible D gene is TRBD1 (6 bases). Being an ORF, TRBV23-1 has a function that is uncertain. The CDR3 covers 16 residues. The V and J ends lost 4 bases and 7 bases respectively, with 19 bases between them. This chain's CDR3 is CASSRLGHLLLGELFF. The DNA of the CDR3 is TGCGCCAGCAGTCGTTTGGGACACTTACTGCTCGGGGAGCTGTTTTTT.

V gene TRBV13 combines with J gene TRBJ2-3, with 10 bases lining up with TRBD2. CDR3 length: 16 amino acids. Losses at the gene ends were 5 bases for V and 2 bases for J; bases not matched to a gene: 7. CDR1 is PRHDT and CDR2 is FYEKMQ in the germline V gene (reference sequence). The CDR3 bases are TGTGCCAGCAGCCTGATAGCGGGGGGAACCACAGATACGCAGTATTTT. It codes for CASSLIAGGTTDTQYF.

This clone was counted a single time. This chain uses TRBV5-6 with TRBJ2-5; 8 bases agree with TRBD2. This CDR3 comprises 16 residues. Trimming at V came to 4 bases and at J to 2 bases, leaving 10 bases not matched to a gene. Germline CDR1 SGHDT, CDR2 YYEEEE. CDR3 nucleotide sequence: TGTGCCAGCAGCCACCGTAGCGGGGTAATACAAGAGACCCAGTACTTC. This sequence encodes CASSHRSGVIQETQYF. The full variable domain, its missing parts supplied by reference TRBV5-6 and TRBJ2-5, is DAGVTQSPTHLIKTRGQQVTLRCSPKSGHDTVSWYQQALGQGPQFIFQYYEEEERQRGNFPDRFSGHQFPNYSSELNVNALLLGDSALYLCASSHRSGVIQETQYFGPGTRLLVL.

The chain couples TRBV7-2 to TRBJ1-2, with D hard to call. Germline lookup yields CDR1 SGHTA and CDR2 FQGNSA. Trimming stripped 6 bases from V and 5 bases from J, with 7 bases between. The CDR3 totals 11 residues. CDR3 protein: CASSVYYGYTF. The CDR3 region has the DNA TGTGCCAGCAGTGTGTATTATGGCTACACCTTC.

In its sample, this clone was seen once. The V gene is TRBV5-5, the J gene TRBJ2-5; the match to TRBD1 covers 8 bases. Germline assignment: CDR1 SGHKS and CDR2 YYEKEE (reference sequence). This CDR3 contains 15 residues. The V and J ends lost 5 bases and 5 bases, in that order; junction bases with no gene match: 11. DNA of the CDR3: TGTGCCAGCAGTTTTTGGGCAGGGGGCCGGGAGACCCAGTACTTC. The encoded protein is CASSFWAGGRETQYF.

The J gene is TRBJ1-1, the V gene TRBV5-6; D call uncertain. The V and J ends lost 0 bases and 10 bases respectively, with 13 bases between them. Germline loops: CDR1 SGHDT, CDR2 YYEEEE. The CDR3 sequence is 13 residues long. The CDR3 is CASSLGRTRGAFF. DNA of the CDR3: TGTGCCAGCAGCTTGGGGAGGACTCGGGGAGCTTTCTTT.

This rearrangement joins TRBV6-6 to TRBJ1-6; unclear D gene. V dropped 4 bases and J dropped 7 bases, with 2 bases sitting between them. CDR3 size: 11 residues. Germline V lookup: CDR1 MNHNY, CDR2 SVGAGI (reference sequence). CDR3 loop: CASSSNSPLHF. CDR3 nucleotides: TGTGCCAGCAGTTCAAATTCACCCCTCCACTTT.

The genes are TRBV7-3 and TRBJ2-5; D not resolved. The CDR3 has 16 amino acids. Germline CDR1 and CDR2: SGHTA and FQGTGA. Trimming shortened V by 1 base and J by 5 bases, and 17 bases separated the two germline ends. The chain's CDR3 is CASSLRGPSTRETQYF. The DNA of the CDR3 is TGTGCCAGCAGCTTAAGAGGTCCTAGTACCCGGGAGACCCAGTACTTC.

The rearrangement uses TRBV5-1 and TRBJ1-1; 11 nucleotides align to TRBD1. V shed 4 bases and J 5 bases; nucleotides not matched to a gene: 4. This CDR3 spans 14 amino acids. Per the germline V gene, CDR1 is SGHRS and CDR2 is YFSETQ. CDR3 bases: TGCGCCAGCAGCCCCCGGGACAGGGGGACTGAAGCTTTCTTT. It encodes CASSPRDRGTEAFF.

The CDR3 reads CTSSRHRGSNGEQYV. The CDR3 nucleotides are TGCACCAGCAGCCGCCACAGGGGGTCTAACGGCGAGCAGTACGTC. The chain has TRBV1 and TRBJ2-7; the tabulated D call, TRBD1, remains unverified against the DNA. TRBV1 is a documented pseudogene. This CDR3 is built from 15 residues.

This rearrangement joins TRBV6-5 to TRBJ1-3, with D perhaps matching TRBD1 (6 bases). Trimming shortened V by 6 bases and J by 1 base, and 13 bases separated the two germline ends. The CDR3 is made up of 15 amino acids. Germline loops: CDR1 MNHEY, CDR2 SVGAGI. CDR3 in DNA: TGTGCCAGCAGAGAGAATACAGGGTCTGGAAACACCATATATTTT. This codes for CASRENTGSGNTIYF.

This sequence joins TRBV5-4 and TRBJ1-3; no clear D gene. Germline V gives CDR1 SGHNT, CDR2 YYREEE (reference sequence). The V end lost 10 bases, the J end lost 0 bases, and 17 bases lay between the germline ends. The CDR3 runs to 15 residues. CDR3 bases: TGTGCCGCGACCCCCCCCGGGGACTCTGGAAACACCATATATTTT. Translating it yields CAATPPGDSGNTIYF.

V gene TRBV10-1 combines with J gene TRBJ2-1; 7 positions agree with TRBD1. This CDR3 comprises 16 residues. The V and J ends lost 6 bases and 2 bases, in that order; junction bases with no gene match: 10. Germline V gives CDR1 WNHNN, CDR2 SYGVQD (reference sequence). The CDR3 here is CASREGQTVPYNEQFF. CDR3 DNA sequence: TGCGCCAGCAGAGAGGGACAGACTGTCCCCTACAATGAGCAGTTCTTC.

The genes are TRBV2 and TRBJ2-7; TRBD1 matches at 8 bases. V lost 6 bases to trimming and J lost 7 bases; unmatched junction nucleotides: 8. Looked up from germline, CDR1 is SNHLY and CDR2 is FYNNEI. The CDR3 loop spans 13 amino acids. The CDR3 DNA reads TGTGCCAGCAGATACAGGGGGTTGGGGGAGCAGTACTTC. As protein: CASRYRGLGEQYF.

This clone was recorded only once. CDR3 sequence (DNA): TGTGCCAGCAGCTTAGGGGGCAGCCGAGCCATCCGCTCCTACAATGAGCAGTTCTTC. Translating gives CASSLGGSRAIRSYNEQFF. The J gene is TRBJ2-1, the V gene TRBV7-9, with D possibly being TRBD1 (5 bases). V was cut by 1 base and J by 0 bases, with 19 bases left in between. The germline V gene has CDR1 SEHNR and CDR2 FQNEAQ (reference sequence). This CDR3 contains 19 residues.

The genes are TRBV5-6 and TRBJ2-7; 10 bases fit TRBD1. Germline V CDR1 and CDR2: SGHDT, YYEEEE. The CDR3 runs to 16 residues. CDR3 nucleotide sequence: TGTGCCAGCAGCTTGGCCTTAGGGACAGGGGAGACTTTCTCGGACGTC. It translates to CASSLALGTGETFSDV.

J is TRBJ1-1 and V is TRBV7-2; no definite D call. V was shortened by 2 bases and J by 11 bases, with 21 bases between the two germline ends. The CDR3 consists of 15 residues. Germline-derived CDR1 and CDR2 are SGHTA and FQGNSA. CDR3 sequence reads: CASSLMSSQRVEAFF. The CDR3, as DNA: TGTGCCAGCAGCTTAATGTCCTCACAGAGGGTTGAGGCTTTCTTT.

The rearrangement joins TRBV28 to TRBJ2-4; D possibly corresponds to TRBD1 (5 bases). Germline V gene sequence: CDR1 MDHEN, CDR2 SYDVKM. Trimming cost V 4 bases and J 0 bases, with 13 bases left between them. This CDR3 spans 16 amino acids. The CDR3 loop reads CASSSRVGIAKNIQYF. The DNA for the CDR3 is TGTGCCAGCAGTTCCAGGGTGGGCATAGCCAAAAACATTCAGTACTTC. The full variable domain, rest sourced from reference TRBV28 and TRBJ2-4, is DVKVTQSSRYLVKRTGEKVFLECVQDMDHENMFWYRQDPGLGLRLIYFSYDVKMKEKGDIPEGYSVSREKKERFSLILESASTNQTSMYLCASSSRVGIAKNIQYFGAGTRLSVL.

This chain links TRBV25-1 with TRBJ2-2; the match to TRBD1 covers 10 bases. CDR3 length: 15 residues. Germline V CDR1 and CDR2: MGHDK, SYGVNS. The J segment lost 6 bases and the V segment lost 4 bases, leaving 5 bases of the junction unmatched. DNA of the CDR3: TGTGCCAGCAGTGTGACCGGGACAGGGGCCGGGGAGCTGTTTTTT. Its translation: CASSVTGTGAGELFF. The full variable domain, rest sourced from reference TRBV25-1 and TRBJ2-2, is EADIYQTPRYLVIGTGKKITLECSQTMGHDKMYWYQQDPGMELHLIHYSYGVNSTEKGDLSSESTVSRIRTEHFPLTLESARPSHTSQYLCASSVTGTGAGELFFGEGSRLTVL.

The genes are TRBV7-2 and TRBJ2-2; D gene ambiguous. This CDR3 comprises 15 residues. V lost 0 bases and J 6 bases, leaving 11 bases between the germline ends. The germline CDR1 and CDR2 sequences are SGHTA and FQGNSA. CDR3 nucleotides: TGTGCCAGCAGCTTAGCAGAGACATTCTCCGGGGAGCTGTTTTTT. The encoded protein is CASSLAETFSGELFF.

The chain joins TRBV5-1 to TRBJ2-1, with D possibly being TRBD1 (6 bases). The CDR3 length is 14 residues. Germline values: CDR1 SGHRS, CDR2 YFSETQ. Between the trimmed V and J ends, which lost 3 bases and 6 bases, there was a span of 13 bases. For the CDR3, the DNA is TGCGCCAGCAGCTCTGGACAGAATGGCAATGAGCAGTTCTTC. Translation gives CASSSGQNGNEQFF.

This clone was counted once. The V and J genes are TRBV6-5 and TRBJ1-5; D is possibly TRBD1 (6 bases). The CDR3 length is 14 residues. Germline-derived CDR1 and CDR2 are MNHEY and SVGAGI. The V gene lost 6 bases and the J gene lost 7 bases, with 16 bases spanning the gap. CDR3 protein: CASRRGGLGQPQHF. CDR3 nucleotide sequence: TGTGCCAGCAGGCGGGGGGGCCTAGGGCAGCCCCAGCATTTT.

The chain employs TRBV12-3 or TRBV12-4 and TRBJ1-1; D might be TRBD1 (5 bases). V lost 5 bases and J lost 2, with 9 bases in between. The CDR3 runs 13 residues. For the CDR3, the DNA is TGTGCCAGCAGTGCGGGGGATAACACTGAAGCTTTCTTT. Translated: CASSAGDNTEAFF.

The chain couples TRBV7-9 to TRBJ1-4; D uncertain. Germline-derived CDR1 and CDR2 are SEHNR and FQNEAQ (reference sequence). The CDR3 covers 16 residues. V lost 5 bases and J 0 bases, leaving 13 bases between the germline ends. The CDR3 bases are TGTGCCAGCAGCCCCCTCTTCGGTGCAACTAATGAAAAACTGTTTTTT. This translates into CASSPLFGATNEKLFF.